This T cell receptor beta chain was captured in a study of T cell responses to AZD1222 COVID-19 vaccine. Overall study findings and caveats: No day 14 peak samples; only post-peak repertoires were characterized. Receipt of two AZD1222 doses was followed by a rise in Spike-specific TCR breadth and depth.

Trimming pared 0 bases from V and 0 bases from J, leaving 10 bases between. Germline lookup yields CDR1 SGDLS and CDR2 YYNGEE. There are 15 residues in the CDR3. With regard to this clone: Its antigen is still unknown.

TCRdb keeps only in-frame clones here, not all; method: immunoSEQ multiplex PCR. The sample yields about 120,000 clones, approximately 94% seen once. The receptor was isolated from an adult who received the AZD1222 COVID-19 vaccine. J is TRBJ2-7 and V is TRBV9; D gene uncertain. Sequences were derived from peripheral blood, sampled 28 days after the second AZD1222 dose. CDR3 sequence: CASSVDPMSSYEQYF. The CDR3 region has the DNA TGTGCCAGCAGCGTAGACCCAATGAGCTCCTACGAGCAGTACTTC.